This T cell receptor (beta chain) appears in the sequencing data of a study of cytomegalovirus exposure and HLA in healthy donors. The study ran its PCR with 60 Vbeta and 13 Jbeta primers. Assay used: immunoSEQ multiplex PCR; TCRdb lists only in-frame clones, some missing. The profile shows about 76,000 clones, around three quarters of them singletons. Germline V gene data show CDR1 as SQVTM and CDR2 as ANQGSEA. The CDR3 contains 14 residues. V dropped 2 bases and J dropped 4; count of bases not matched to a gene: 3. Material for sequencing was PBMCs. The rearrangement uses TRBV29-1 and TRBJ1-2; 11 nucleotides match TRBD1. The receptor was derived from a man aged 25 to 45 in good health and CMV-seronegative. The CDR3 region is CSVELGTGGYGYTF. CDR3 nucleotides: TGCAGCGTTGAACTGGGGACAGGGGGCTATGGCTACACCTTC.